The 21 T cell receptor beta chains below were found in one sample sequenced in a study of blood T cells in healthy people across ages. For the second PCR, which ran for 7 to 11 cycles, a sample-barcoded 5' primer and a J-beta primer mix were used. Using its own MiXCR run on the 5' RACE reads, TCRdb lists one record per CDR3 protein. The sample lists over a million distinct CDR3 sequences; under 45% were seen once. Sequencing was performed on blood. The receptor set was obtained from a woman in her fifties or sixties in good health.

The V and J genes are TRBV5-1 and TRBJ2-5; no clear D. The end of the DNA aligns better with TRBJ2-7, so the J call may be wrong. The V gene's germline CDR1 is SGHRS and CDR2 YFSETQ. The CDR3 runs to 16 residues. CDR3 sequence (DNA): TGCGCCAGCAGCTTGGATTTCCGGGTCCCGCGGTACGAGCAGTACTTC. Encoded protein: CASSLDFRVPRYEQYF.

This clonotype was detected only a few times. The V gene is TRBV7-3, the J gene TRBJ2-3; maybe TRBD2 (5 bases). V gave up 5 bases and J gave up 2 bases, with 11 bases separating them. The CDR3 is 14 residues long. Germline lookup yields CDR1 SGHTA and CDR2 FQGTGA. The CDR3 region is CASSPGVATDTQYF. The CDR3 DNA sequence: TGTGCCAGCAGCCCCGGGGTAGCCACAGATACGCAGTATTTT.

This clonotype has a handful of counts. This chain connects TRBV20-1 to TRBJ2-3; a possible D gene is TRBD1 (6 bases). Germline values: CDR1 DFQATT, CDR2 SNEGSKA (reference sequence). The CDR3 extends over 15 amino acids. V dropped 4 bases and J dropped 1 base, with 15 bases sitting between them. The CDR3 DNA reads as TGCAGTGCTAATTCCAGGGACATCGGCACAGATACGCAGTATTTT. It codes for CSANSRDIGTDTQYF.

CDR3 loop: CSASLTRVLGSYNEQYF. CDR3 nucleotides: TGCAGTGCTAGCCTAACAAGGGTCTTAGGCTCCTACAATGAGCAGTACTTC. The chain joins TRBV20-1 to TRBJ2-1, with D unclear. The J call may be wrong; the DNA end is better matched by TRBJ2-7. The CDR3 extends over 17 amino acids. Germline CDR1 and CDR2: DFQATT and SNEGSKA (reference sequence).

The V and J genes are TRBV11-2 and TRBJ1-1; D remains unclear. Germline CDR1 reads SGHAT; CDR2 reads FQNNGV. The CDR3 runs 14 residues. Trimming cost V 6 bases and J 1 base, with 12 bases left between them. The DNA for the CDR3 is TGTGCCAGCAGGGGAGGCCAGGAGAACACTGAAGCTTTCTTT. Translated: CASRGGQENTEAFF.

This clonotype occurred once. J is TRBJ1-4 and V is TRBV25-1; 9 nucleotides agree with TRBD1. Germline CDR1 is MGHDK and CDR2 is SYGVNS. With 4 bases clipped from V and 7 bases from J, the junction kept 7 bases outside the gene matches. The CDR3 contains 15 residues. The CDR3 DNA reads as TGTGCCAGCAGTGGGGGACAGGGAGGCGGTGAAAAACTGTTTTTT. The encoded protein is CASSGGQGGGEKLFF.

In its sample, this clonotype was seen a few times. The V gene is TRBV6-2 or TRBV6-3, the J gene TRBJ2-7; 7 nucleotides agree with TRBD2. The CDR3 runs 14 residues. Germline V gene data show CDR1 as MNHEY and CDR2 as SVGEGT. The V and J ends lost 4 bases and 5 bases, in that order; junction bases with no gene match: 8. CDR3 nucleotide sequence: TGTGCCAGCAGTTGGGAGGGATTCGAAGACGAGCAGTACTTC. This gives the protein CASSWEGFEDEQYF.

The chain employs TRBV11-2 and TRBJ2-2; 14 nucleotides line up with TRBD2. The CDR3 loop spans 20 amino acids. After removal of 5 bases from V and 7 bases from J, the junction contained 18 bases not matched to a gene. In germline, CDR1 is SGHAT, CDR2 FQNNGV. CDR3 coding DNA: TGTGCCAGCAGCCCGGGGACAGCGGGACTAGCGGGAGAGTACGGCGGGGAGCTGTTTTTT. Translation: CASSPGTAGLAGEYGGELFF. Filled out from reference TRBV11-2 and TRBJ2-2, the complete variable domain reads EAGVAQSPRYKIIEKRQSVAFWCNPISGHATLYWYQQILGQGPKLLIQFQNNGVVDDSQLPKDRFSAERLKGVDSTLKIQPAKLEDSAVYLCASSPGTAGLAGEYGGELFFGEGSRLTVL.

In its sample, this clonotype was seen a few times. CDR3 sequence (DNA): TGTGCCAGCACCACCTCGGACAGGGGGTATGGTGAGCAGTTCTTC. This encodes CASTTSDRGYGEQFF. The rearrangement joins TRBV12-3 or TRBV12-4 to TRBJ2-1, with 10 bases lining up with TRBD1. V trimming: 7 bases; J trimming: 9 bases; junction bases outside the gene matches: 12. The CDR3 is 15 residues long.

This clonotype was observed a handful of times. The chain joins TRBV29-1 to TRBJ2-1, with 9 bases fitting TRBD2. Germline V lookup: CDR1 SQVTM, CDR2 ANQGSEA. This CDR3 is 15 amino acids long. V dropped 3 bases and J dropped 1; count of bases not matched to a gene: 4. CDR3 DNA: TGCAGCGTTGAGGGGCGGGAGGGGTCCTACAATGAGCAGTTCTTC. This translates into CSVEGREGSYNEQFF.

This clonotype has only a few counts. Here the CDR3 reads CASSSTVSHTDTQYF. CDR3 bases: TGCGCCAGCAGCTCAACAGTTTCACACACAGATACGCAGTATTTT. The genes are TRBV5-1 and TRBJ2-3; D is ambiguous. Germline values: CDR1 SGHRS, CDR2 YFSETQ. The germline V and J ends were trimmed by 3 bases and 2 bases, with 13 bases remaining between them. The CDR3 length is 15 residues.

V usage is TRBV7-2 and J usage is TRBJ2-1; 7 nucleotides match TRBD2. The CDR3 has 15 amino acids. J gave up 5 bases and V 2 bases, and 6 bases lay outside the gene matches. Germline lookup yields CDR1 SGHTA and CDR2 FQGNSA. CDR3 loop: CASSLRTGTNNEQFF. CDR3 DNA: TGTGCCAGCAGCTTACGAACCGGGACTAACAATGAGCAGTTCTTC.

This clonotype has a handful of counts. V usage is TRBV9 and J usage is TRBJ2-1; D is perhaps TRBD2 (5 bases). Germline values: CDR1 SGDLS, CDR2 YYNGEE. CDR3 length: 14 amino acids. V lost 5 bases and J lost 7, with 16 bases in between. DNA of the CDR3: TGTGCCAGCAGATCTTACGAGCGGCCAAATGAGCAGTTCTTC. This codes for CASRSYERPNEQFF. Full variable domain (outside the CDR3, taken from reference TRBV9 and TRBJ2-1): DSGVTQTPKHLITATGQRVTLRCSPRSGDLSVYWYQQSLDQGLQFLIQYYNGEERAKGNILERFSAQQFPDLHSELNLSSLELGDSALYFCASRSYERPNEQFFGPGTRLTVL.

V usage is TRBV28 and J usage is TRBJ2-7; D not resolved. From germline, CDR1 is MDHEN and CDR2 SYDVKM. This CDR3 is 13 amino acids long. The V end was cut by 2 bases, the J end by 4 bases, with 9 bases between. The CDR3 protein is CASSLTPPYEQYF. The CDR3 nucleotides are TGTGCCAGCAGTTTAACCCCCCCATACGAGCAGTACTTC.

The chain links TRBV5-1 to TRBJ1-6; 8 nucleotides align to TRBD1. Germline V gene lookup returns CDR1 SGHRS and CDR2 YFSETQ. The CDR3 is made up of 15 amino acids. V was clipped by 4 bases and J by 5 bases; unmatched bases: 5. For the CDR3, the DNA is TGCGCCAGCAGCCACGACAGGGGAAATAATTCACCCCTCCACTTT. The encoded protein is CASSHDRGNNSPLHF.

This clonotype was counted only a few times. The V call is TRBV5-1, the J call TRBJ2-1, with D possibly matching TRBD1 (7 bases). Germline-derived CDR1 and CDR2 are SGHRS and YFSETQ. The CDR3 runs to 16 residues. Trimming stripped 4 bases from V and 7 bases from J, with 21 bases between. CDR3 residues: CASSPGLTGASNEQFF. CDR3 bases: TGCGCCAGCAGCCCGGGACTCACAGGGGCTTCGAATGAGCAGTTCTTC.

The DNA of the CDR3 is TGTGCCACGGGCTACGGCTACACCTTC. It translates to CATGYGYTF. This chain joins TRBV28 and TRBJ1-2; D is ambiguous. CDR1 and CDR2 (germline): MDHEN, SYDVKM. This CDR3 comprises 9 residues. V shed 10 bases and J shed 8 bases, with 8 bases lying between them.

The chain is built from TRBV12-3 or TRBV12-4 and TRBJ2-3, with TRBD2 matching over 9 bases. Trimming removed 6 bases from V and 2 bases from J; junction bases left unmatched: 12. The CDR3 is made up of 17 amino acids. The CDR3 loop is CASSSRGLARHTDTQYF. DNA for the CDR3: TGTGCCAGCAGCTCCCGTGGACTAGCGAGGCACACAGATACGCAGTATTTT.

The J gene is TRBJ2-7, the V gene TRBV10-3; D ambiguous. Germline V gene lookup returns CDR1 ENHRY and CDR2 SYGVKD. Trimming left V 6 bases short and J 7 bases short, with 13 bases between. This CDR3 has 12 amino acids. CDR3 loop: CAIRSAQEEQYF. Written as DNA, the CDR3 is TGTGCCATCAGATCGGCCCAGGAGGAGCAGTACTTC.

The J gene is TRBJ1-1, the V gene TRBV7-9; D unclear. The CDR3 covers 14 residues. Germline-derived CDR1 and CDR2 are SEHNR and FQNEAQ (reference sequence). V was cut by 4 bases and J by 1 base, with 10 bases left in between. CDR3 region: CASSSIHENTEAFF. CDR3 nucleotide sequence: TGTGCCAGCAGCTCGATCCACGAGAACACTGAAGCTTTCTTT.

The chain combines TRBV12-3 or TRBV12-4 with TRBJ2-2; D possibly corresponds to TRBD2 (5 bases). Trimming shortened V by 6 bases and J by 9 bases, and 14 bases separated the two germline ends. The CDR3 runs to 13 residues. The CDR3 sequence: CASSPRLPRELFF. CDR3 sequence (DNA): TGTGCCAGCAGCCCTCGACTACCCCGGGAGCTGTTTTTT.